Presented here are 6 T cell receptor beta chains from one specimen sequenced in a study of blood T cell repertoires in COVID-19. Sequencing used immunoSEQ multiplex PCR; TCRdb keeps in-frame clones, though not all of them. Altogether about 150,000 clones are present, approximately 87% being singletons, with the ten largest covering roughly 4.1%. Input material: peripheral blood. All receptors come from a woman between 65 and 79 years old with acute or convalescent COVID-19.

The chain is built from TRBV6-5 and TRBJ1-1, with 10 positions matching TRBD1. The CDR3 has 15 amino acids. Germline CDR1 and CDR2: MNHEY and SVGAGI. V shed 5 bases and J 6 bases; nucleotides not matched to a gene: 9. The CDR3 is CASSKGQGKVAEAFF. The CDR3 DNA reads TGTGCCAGCAGTAAGGGACAGGGGAAAGTGGCTGAAGCTTTCTTT.

The chain links TRBV29-1 to TRBJ2-1; 8 bases map to TRBD2. The CDR3 sequence is 16 residues long. The germline V gene has CDR1 SQVTM and CDR2 ANQGSEA. The trim removed 4 bases at V and 4 bases at J, leaving 12 bases unmatched. CDR3 in DNA: TGCAGCGTTGCGCTGGGAAAGCGGGAGAGGTACAATGAGCAGTTCTTC. This encodes CSVALGKRERYNEQFF.

Written as DNA, the CDR3 is TGTGCCAGCAGTTACCAAGCGGGAGTTCGCAATGAGCAGTTCTTC. Protein product: CASSYQAGVRNEQFF. The rearrangement joins TRBV6-6 to TRBJ2-1; 8 bases are a match to TRBD2. This CDR3 has 15 residues. Unmatched junction bases numbered 6, after V lost 2 bases and J lost 6 bases. CDR1 and CDR2 (germline): MNHNY, SVGAGI (reference sequence).

V usage is TRBV9 and J usage is TRBJ2-5, with 10 bases identical to TRBD2. The CDR3 consists of 18 residues. With 0 bases clipped from V and 1 base from J, the junction kept 9 bases outside the gene matches. Germline lookup yields CDR1 SGDLS and CDR2 YYNGEE. In DNA form, the CDR3 reads TGTGCCAGCAGCGTAGCTCGTGGTAGCGGGAGGACCCAAGAGACCCAGTACTTC. The encoded protein is CASSVARGSGRTQETQYF.

V gene TRBV6-6 combines with J gene TRBJ1-1; D is unclear. Trimming pared 4 bases from V and 1 base from J, leaving 10 bases between. The germline CDR1 and CDR2 sequences are MNHNY and SVGAGI (reference sequence). The CDR3 covers 14 residues. CDR3 bases: TGTGCCAGCAGTTTTGGGCGAGAGAACACTGAAGCTTTCTTT. This translates into CASSFGRENTEAFF.

The chain is built from TRBV18 and TRBJ1-2; 7 bases align to TRBD1. Germline trimming cut 3 bases from V and 4 bases from J; bases unmatched to any gene: 8. This CDR3 has 15 amino acids. Germline assignment: CDR1 KGHSH and CDR2 LQKENI. The CDR3 nucleotides read TGTGCCAGCTCACCCGAAGACAGGGCTGGCTATGGCTACACCTTC. It yields the protein CASSPEDRAGYGYTF.